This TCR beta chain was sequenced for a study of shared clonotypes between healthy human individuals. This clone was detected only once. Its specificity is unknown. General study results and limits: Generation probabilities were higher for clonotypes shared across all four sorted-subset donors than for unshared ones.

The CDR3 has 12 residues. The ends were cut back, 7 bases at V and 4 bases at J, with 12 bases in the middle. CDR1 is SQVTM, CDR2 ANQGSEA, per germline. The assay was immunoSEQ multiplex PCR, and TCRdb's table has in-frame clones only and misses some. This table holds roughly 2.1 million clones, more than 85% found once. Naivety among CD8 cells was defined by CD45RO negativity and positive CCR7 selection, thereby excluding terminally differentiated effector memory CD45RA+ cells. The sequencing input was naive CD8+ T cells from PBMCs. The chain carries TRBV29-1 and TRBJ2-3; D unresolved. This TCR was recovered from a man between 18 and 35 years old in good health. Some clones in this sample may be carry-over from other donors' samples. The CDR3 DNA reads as TGCAGCGCAATCACGAGCCCAGATACGCAGTATTTT. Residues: CSAITSPDTQYF.